The text below deals with one T cell receptor (beta chain). CDR3 length: 18 amino acids. Germline-derived CDR1 and CDR2 are LNHDA and SQIVND (reference sequence). V gave up 10 bases and J gave up 6 bases, with 30 bases separating them. This sample was included in a study of blood T cell repertoires in COVID-19. Here immunoSEQ multiplex PCR was the method, and the copy in TCRdb shows in-frame clones only, minus some. The sample includes 250,000 to 350,000 clones, 90% of them seen just once. The sequence derives from a young woman with acute COVID-19. The rearrangement links TRBV19 to TRBJ2-2; perhaps TRBD2 as D (6 bases). Sequenced sample: PBMCs or T cells enriched from blood (not recorded which). DNA of the CDR3: TGTGCCATCAGGCGGGACGCCCCTGGGCGGCTAGCACCCGGGGAGCTGTTTTTT. Translated: CAIRRDAPGRLAPGELFF.